This TCR beta chain was obtained from a study of control samples from healthy donors and cancer patients. Trimming shortened V by 4 bases and J by 6 bases, and 15 bases separated the two germline ends. The CDR3 length is 13 residues. Germline V gives CDR1 SQVTM, CDR2 ANQGSEA. The protocol was immunoSEQ multiplex PCR, while the TCRdb copy is restricted to in-frame clones and leaves out a portion. The data hold 100,000 to 150,000 clones, with 90% observed a single time. The genes are TRBV29-1 and TRBJ1-1, with D perhaps TRBD1 (5 bases). Sequencing was carried out using blood. This clonotype originated in a man aged 18 to 35 in good health. CDR3 amino acids: CSVAGFEGSEAFF. The CDR3 bases are TGCAGCGTTGCAGGGTTCGAGGGGTCTGAAGCTTTCTTT.